This TCR beta chain derives from a study of blood T cell repertoires in COVID-19. Authors' analysis steps: Nucleated cell number was recorded as an estimate derived from reference gene primer amplification. Some clones are missing from TCRdb's copy, which holds only in-frame ones; the method was immunoSEQ multiplex PCR. The V and J calls and clone size come from that table; D and trimming were worked out from the DNA. Counted here are 350,000 to 400,000 clones, 88% occurring once; the ten biggest clones make up 0.9% to 1.5%. The recovered donors of Cohort 3 showed two negative PCRs, clearance, or symptom resolution. The TCR sequence derives from a woman younger than 35 who had recovered from COVID-19. The specimen was PBMCs or T cells enriched from blood (not recorded which).

CDR3 coding DNA: TGCGCCAGCAGCTTGGAGGGGGCTCTAGCTTTCTTT. Translating gives CASSLEGALAFF. V usage is TRBV5-1 and J usage is TRBJ1-1, with 7 bases lining up with TRBD1. The germline V gene encodes CDR1 SGHRS and CDR2 YFSETQ. This CDR3 has 12 amino acids. After removal of 0 bases from V and 10 bases from J, the junction contained 3 bases not matched to a gene.